This entry is about one T cell receptor delta chain. A far bigger clonotype differs at one base, so this is likely a read error. The data originate from a study of gamma-delta T cells after stem cell transplantation. This CDR3 comprises 21 residues. CDR1 is GEAIGNYY and CDR2 is EKD in the germline V gene. V was trimmed by 3 bases and J by 0 bases, leaving 23 bases between them. TCRdb re-called clones from the RT-PCR reads using CATT. The sample includes about 2,900 delta-chain clones, around a third of them seen just once. The sequenced sample was gamma-delta T cells. The TCR originated in a human donor. It is not recorded whose cells these are; they may come from a transplant donor. The V call is TRDV2, the J call TRDJ3, with D tentatively TRDD3 (5 bases). CDR3 sequence: CACDPLLWGTGSSWDTRQMFF. As DNA, the CDR3 is TGTGCCTGTGACCCACTACTGTGGGGTACGGGGAGCTCCTGGGACACCCGACAGATGTTTTTC.